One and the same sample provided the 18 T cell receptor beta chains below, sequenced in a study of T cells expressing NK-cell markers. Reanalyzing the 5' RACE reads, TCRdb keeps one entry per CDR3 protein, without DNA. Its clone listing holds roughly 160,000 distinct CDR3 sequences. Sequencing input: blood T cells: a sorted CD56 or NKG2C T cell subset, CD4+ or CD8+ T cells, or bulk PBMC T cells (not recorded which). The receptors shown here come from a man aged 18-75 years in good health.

CDR3 amino acids: CASSLVVQPEAFF. The chain joins TRBV7-9 to TRBJ1-1; TCRdb's D call, TRBD1, is unchecked because there is no DNA. The CDR3 is 13 amino acids. The germline V gene has CDR1 SEHNR and CDR2 FQNEAQ (reference sequence).

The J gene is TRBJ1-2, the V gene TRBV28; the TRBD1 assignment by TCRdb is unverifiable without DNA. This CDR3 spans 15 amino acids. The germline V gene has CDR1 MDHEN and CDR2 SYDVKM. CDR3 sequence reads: CASRPPWGSSYGYTF.

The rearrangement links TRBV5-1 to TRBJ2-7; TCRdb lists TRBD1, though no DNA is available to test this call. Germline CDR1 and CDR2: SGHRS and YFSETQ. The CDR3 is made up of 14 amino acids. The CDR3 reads CASSLGYQGDEQYF.

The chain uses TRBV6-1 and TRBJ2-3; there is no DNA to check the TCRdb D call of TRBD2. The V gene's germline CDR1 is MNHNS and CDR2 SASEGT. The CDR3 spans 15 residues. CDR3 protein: CASSGLAGIGDTQYF.

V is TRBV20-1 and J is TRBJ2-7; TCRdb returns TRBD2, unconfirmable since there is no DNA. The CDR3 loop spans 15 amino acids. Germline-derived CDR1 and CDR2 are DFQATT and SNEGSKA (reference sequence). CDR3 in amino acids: CSAPPSGGHSYEQYF.

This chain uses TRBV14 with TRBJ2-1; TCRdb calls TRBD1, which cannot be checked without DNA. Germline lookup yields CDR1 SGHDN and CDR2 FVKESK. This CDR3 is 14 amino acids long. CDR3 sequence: CASSPRLGNNEQFF.

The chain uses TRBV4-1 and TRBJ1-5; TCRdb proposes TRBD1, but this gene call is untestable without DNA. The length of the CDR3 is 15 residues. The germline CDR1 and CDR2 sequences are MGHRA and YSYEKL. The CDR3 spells CASSQRTGVYQPQHF.

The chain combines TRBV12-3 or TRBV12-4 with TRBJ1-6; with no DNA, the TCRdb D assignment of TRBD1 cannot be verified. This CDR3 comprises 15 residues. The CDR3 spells CASSPPGPDNSPLHF.

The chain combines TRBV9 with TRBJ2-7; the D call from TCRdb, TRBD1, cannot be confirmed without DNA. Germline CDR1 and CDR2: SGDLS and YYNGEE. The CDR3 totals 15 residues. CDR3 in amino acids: CASSVGREGPYEQYF.

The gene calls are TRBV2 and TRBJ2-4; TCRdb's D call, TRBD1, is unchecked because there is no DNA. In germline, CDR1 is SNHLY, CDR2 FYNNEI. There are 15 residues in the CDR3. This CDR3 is CASSDRGPSRNIQYF.

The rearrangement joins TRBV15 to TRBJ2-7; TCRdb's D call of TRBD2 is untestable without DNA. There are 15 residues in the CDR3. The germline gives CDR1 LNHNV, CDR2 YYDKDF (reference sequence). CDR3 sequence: CATRERGALIEEQYF. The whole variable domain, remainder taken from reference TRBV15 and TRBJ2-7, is DAMVIQNPRYQVTQFGKPVTLSCSQTLNHNVMYWYQQKSSQAPKLLFHYYDKDFNNEADTPDNFQSRRPNTSFCFLDIRSPGLGDTAMYLCATRERGALIEEQYFGPGTRLTVT.

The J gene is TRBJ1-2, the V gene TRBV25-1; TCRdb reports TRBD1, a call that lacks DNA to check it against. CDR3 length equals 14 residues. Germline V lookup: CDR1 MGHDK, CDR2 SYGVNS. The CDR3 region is CASSEWGTAYGYTF.

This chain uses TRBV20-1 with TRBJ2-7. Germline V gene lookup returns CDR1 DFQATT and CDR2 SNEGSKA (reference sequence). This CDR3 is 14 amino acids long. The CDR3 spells CSARDIGSSYEQYF.

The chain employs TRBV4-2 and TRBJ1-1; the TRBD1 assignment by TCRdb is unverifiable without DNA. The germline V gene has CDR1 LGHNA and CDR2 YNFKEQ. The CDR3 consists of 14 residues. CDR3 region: CASSQDWGTSEAFF.

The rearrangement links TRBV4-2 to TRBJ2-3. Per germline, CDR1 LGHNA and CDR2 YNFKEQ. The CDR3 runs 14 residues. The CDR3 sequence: CASSQEPATDTQYF.

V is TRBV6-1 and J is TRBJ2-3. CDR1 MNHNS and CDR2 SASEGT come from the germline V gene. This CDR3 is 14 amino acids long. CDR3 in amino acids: CASSPAGDGDTQYF.

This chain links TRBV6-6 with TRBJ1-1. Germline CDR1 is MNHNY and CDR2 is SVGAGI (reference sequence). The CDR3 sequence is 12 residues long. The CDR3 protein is CASTLRRTEAFF.

The CDR3 reads CAISESGENNEQFF. The V gene is TRBV10-3, the J gene TRBJ2-1. This CDR3 comprises 14 residues. Germline lookup yields CDR1 ENHRY and CDR2 SYGVKD.